This TCR beta chain is from a study of high-grade serous ovarian cancer treatment subgroups. Whole-study context: Mean per sample: approximately 13,000 reads, some 7,300 unique TCR beta rearrangements.

The germline V gene encodes CDR1 MNHNS and CDR2 SASEGT. The CDR3 contains 14 residues. The ends lost 10 bases at V and 3 bases at J; junction bases unmatched: 6. The study, taken as a whole, reports: Different patients shared almost no repertoire; same-patient tumors shared about 0.11 to 0.85. Higher neoantigen levels went with greater TCR clonal relatedness.

Tumor samples were obtained before definitive surgery or chemotherapy. Method: immunoSEQ multiplex PCR; TCRdb's copy keeps in-frame clones and lacks some. This repertoire shows roughly 15,000 clones, roughly nine tenths found once; its top ten account for 6% to 7%. On this clone itself: Its antigen is currently unknown.

Sequencing was performed on tumor tissue. The receptor was derived from a human donor with high-grade serous ovarian cancer. This rearrangement joins TRBV6-1 to TRBJ2-3, with 11 nucleotides matching TRBD1. CDR3 loop: CATRDRGATDTQYF. The CDR3, as DNA: TGTGCCACTCGGGACAGGGGGGCGACAGATACGCAGTATTTT.